This T cell receptor (beta chain) was sequenced in a study of blood T cells in healthy people across ages. Findings and caveats of the study: Because donor CMV status was unknown, expanded clonotype changes were possibly confounded. The percentage of naive T cells correlated strongly with TCR beta diversity.

Germline-derived CDR1 and CDR2 are MNHNY and SVGAGI (reference sequence). This CDR3 region has 14 residues. Trimming took off 7 bases at V and 0 bases at J, with 11 bases between the two ends. Through a sample-barcoded 5' primer and a J-beta primer mix, a second PCR was run for roughly 6 to 11 cycles. TCRdb re-called the 5' RACE reads with MiXCR, one entry per CDR3 protein. The table lists 500,000 to 700,000 distinct CDR3 sequences, about 30% of them singletons. This clonotype was detected many times. No antigen is known for it. The chain combines TRBV6-6 with TRBJ2-3; D remains unclear. Sample: blood. This receptor was identified in an elderly woman in good health. The CDR3 loop is CASTNGLSTDTQYF. The DNA of the CDR3 is TGTGCCAGCACTAACGGTCTCAGCACAGATACGCAGTATTTT.